Presented here are 10 T cell receptor beta chains from one specimen sequenced in a study of T cell repertoires in cytomegalovirus infection (dated by TCRdb to between 2018 and 2020). Sequencing used an Illumina HiSeq 1500. TCRdb applied fastp at Q25 and MiXCR to the public reads, then kept only in-frame beta chains. Identical CDR3 protein sequences are pooled into one entry, listed with their most common genes and DNA. The sample table lists fewer than 300,000 distinct CDR3 sequences, roughly a quarter of them with a count of one. The leading ten clones occupy about 14% of the sample. Sample: PBMCs. These receptors were obtained from a human donor in good health (CMV status not recorded). Some clones in this sample may be carry-over from other donors' samples.

This clonotype occurred many times. CDR3 amino acids: CASSLREGSPEAFF. The CDR3 DNA sequence: TGTGCCAGCAGCCTCAGGGAGGGGAGTCCTGAAGCTTTCTTT. This chain joins TRBV7-9 and TRBJ1-1, with TRBD1 as a possible D gene (5 bases). The CDR3 extends over 14 amino acids. Per the germline V gene, CDR1 is SEHNR and CDR2 is FQNEAQ (reference sequence). Trimming stripped 5 bases from V and 6 bases from J, with 16 bases between.

In its sample, this clonotype was seen many times. The chain recombines TRBV6-4 with TRBJ2-6; a weak D match, TRBD2 (6 bases). V lost 8 bases and J 2 bases, leaving 16 bases between the germline ends. The CDR3 has 16 amino acids. Germline V gene lookup returns CDR1 MRHNA and CDR2 SNTAGT. The CDR3 nucleotides are TGTGCCAGCGGACCTAATGGGGGGACTGGGGCCAACGTCCTGACTTTC. This gives the protein CASGPNGGTGANVLTF.

The rearrangement uses TRBV20-1 and TRBJ2-4, with 9 bases that match TRBD1. The CDR3 loop spans 14 amino acids. CDR1 and CDR2 from the germline V gene are DFQATT and SNEGSKA (reference sequence). V shed 2 bases, J shed 7 bases, and the junction held 6 bases outside the gene matches. This CDR3 reads CSARPRTGVNIQYF. The CDR3, as DNA: TGCAGTGCTAGACCCCGGACAGGGGTGAACATTCAGTACTTC.

This clonotype has more than one count but fewer than ten. The rearrangement uses TRBV6-1 and TRBJ1-1, with D possibly being TRBD1 (6 bases). Germline V gene sequence: CDR1 MNHNS, CDR2 SASEGT. The V end lost 2 bases, the J end lost 5 bases, and 15 bases lay between the germline ends. The CDR3 sequence is 15 residues long. The CDR3 protein is CASSEPSGGRTEAFF. CDR3 sequence (DNA): TGTGCCAGCAGTGAACCCTCGGGGGGCAGGACTGAAGCTTTCTTT.

This clonotype has just a few counts. The J gene is TRBJ1-2, the V gene TRBV7-3, with 11 bases matching TRBD1. The CDR3 runs 14 residues. Per germline, CDR1 SGHTA and CDR2 FQGTGA. V dropped 5 bases and J dropped 9; count of bases not matched to a gene: 8. This CDR3 is CASSSGTGGLSYTF. CDR3 coding DNA: TGTGCCAGCAGCAGCGGGACAGGGGGACTAAGCTACACCTTC.

The CDR3 protein is CSVGLRSESAYNEQFF. The CDR3, as DNA: TGCAGCGTTGGACTTAGAAGCGAGTCGGCCTACAATGAGCAGTTCTTC. V is TRBV29-1 and J is TRBJ2-1, with no clear D. Germline V CDR1 and CDR2: SQVTM, ANQGSEA. The V end was cut by 4 bases, the J end by 2 bases, with 18 bases between. This CDR3 spans 16 amino acids.

This clonotype was picked up a small number of times. The V gene is TRBV20-1, the J gene TRBJ1-1; D is undetermined. The CDR3 runs to 14 residues. Deletions cut 1 base from V and 1 base from J, with 10 bases between. Germline CDR1 reads DFQATT; CDR2 reads SNEGSKA (reference sequence). The CDR3 region is CSARVGSANTEAFF. For the CDR3, the DNA is TGCAGTGCTAGAGTGGGCTCAGCGAACACTGAAGCTTTCTTT.

The rearrangement links TRBV7-3 to TRBJ2-1; D is perhaps TRBD2 (7 bases). V lost 5 bases to trimming and J lost 4 bases, with 21 bases between them. CDR1 SGHTA and CDR2 FQGTGA come from the germline V gene. CDR3 size: 17 residues. The DNA of the CDR3 is TGTGCCAGCAGCATGGGTGGCGGGGGCCCTGGATACAATGAGCAGTTCTTC. Translating gives CASSMGGGGPGYNEQFF. Combining the CDR3 with reference TRBV7-3 and TRBJ2-1 gives the whole variable domain GAGVSQTPSNKVTEKGKYVELRCDPISGHTALYWYRQSLGQGPEFLIYFQGTGAADDSGLPNDRFFAVRPEGSVSTLKIQRTERGDSAVYLCASSMGGGGPGYNEQFFGPGTRLTVL.

The chain joins TRBV9 to TRBJ2-1; 7 bases line up with TRBD1. With 3 bases clipped from V and 4 bases from J, the junction kept 4 bases outside the gene matches. From germline, CDR1 is SGDLS and CDR2 YYNGEE. This CDR3 region has 14 residues. The CDR3 loop reads CASSADRVYNEQFF. CDR3 nucleotides: TGTGCCAGCAGCGCTGACAGGGTTTACAATGAGCAGTTCTTC.

This clonotype was seen only a few times. The chain carries TRBV20-1 and TRBJ1-4; possible D gene TRBD1, 6 bases. Looked up from germline, CDR1 is DFQATT and CDR2 is SNEGSKA (reference sequence). The CDR3 totals 14 residues. V dropped 3 bases and J dropped 8 bases, with 16 bases sitting between them. The CDR3 DNA is TGCAGTGCTAGTGTAACAGGGTTAAAAGAAAAACTGTTTTTT. This translates into CSASVTGLKEKLFF.